Below, 23 T cell receptor beta chains from the same sample are listed, as sequenced in a study of T cell responses to AZD1222 COVID-19 vaccine. Generated by immunoSEQ multiplex PCR, the TCRdb table keeps only in-frame clones and is missing some. The sample gives approximately 50,000 clones, around 88% of which show up once; 6.9% is in the top ten. This specimen was peripheral blood, taken 28 days after the second AZD1222 dose. The source is an adult who received the AZD1222 COVID-19 vaccine.

Here the CDR3 reads CASRNTGNTYNEQFF. CDR3 DNA: TGTGCCAGCAGAAATACAGGTAATACCTACAATGAGCAGTTCTTC. The rearrangement links TRBV6-5 to TRBJ2-1, with a possible D match to TRBD1 (5 bases). Per germline, CDR1 MNHEY and CDR2 SVGAGI. The CDR3 loop spans 15 amino acids. Trimming removed 6 bases from V and 2 bases from J, with 14 bases in between.

This clone has only one observation. This chain links TRBV19 with TRBJ1-4, with 7 bases lining up with TRBD1. The CDR3 sequence is 16 residues long. V shed 6 bases and J 0 bases; nucleotides not matched to a gene: 7. Looked up from germline, CDR1 is LNHDA and CDR2 is SQIVND (reference sequence). The CDR3 DNA sequence: TGTGCCAGTAGCAGGGGACAGAGGTCAACTAATGAAAAACTGTTTTTT. Amino acid sequence: CASSRGQRSTNEKLFF.

The chain combines TRBV9 with TRBJ2-2; D is unclear. Germline CDR1 SGDLS, CDR2 YYNGEE. The CDR3 runs 15 residues. Trimming took 4 bases from V and 0 from J, leaving 10 bases between them. This CDR3 reads CASSSRRSNTGELFF. In DNA form, the CDR3 reads TGTGCCAGCAGCTCTAGACGGTCGAACACCGGGGAGCTGTTTTTT.

The chain combines TRBV9 with TRBJ1-2; TRBD1 aligns across 10 bases. Per germline, CDR1 SGDLS and CDR2 YYNGEE. This CDR3 has 21 residues. V was pared by 2 bases and J by 2 bases, with 21 bases of the junction left unmatched. CDR3: CASSVATGTGDSHGSNYGYTF. CDR3 DNA: TGTGCCAGCAGCGTTGCCACCGGGACAGGGGACTCCCACGGCTCGAACTATGGCTACACCTTC.

The gene calls are TRBV6-2 or TRBV6-3 and TRBJ2-3; possibly TRBD2 for D (5 bases). V shed 6 bases and J shed 11 bases, with 15 bases lying between them. Germline-derived CDR1 and CDR2 are MNHEY and SVGEGT. The CDR3 consists of 12 residues. CDR3 residues: CASSDGLKKQYF. Written as DNA, the CDR3 is TGTGCCAGCAGCGATGGACTGAAAAAGCAGTATTTT.

J is TRBJ2-1 and V is TRBV27, with 7 bases that match TRBD2. Trimming cost V 5 bases and J 3 bases; bases outside gene matches: 10. This CDR3 is 16 amino acids long. Per germline, CDR1 MNHEY and CDR2 SMNVEV (reference sequence). Here the CDR3 reads CASSTIAGGYYNEQFF. CDR3 nucleotides: TGTGCCAGCAGTACAATAGCGGGCGGGTACTACAATGAGCAGTTCTTC.

This chain links TRBV29-1 with TRBJ1-1, with TRBD1 identical over 11 bases. V lost 6 bases, J lost 4 bases, and 4 bases stayed unmatched. CDR1 is SQVTM, CDR2 ANQGSEA, per germline. There are 13 residues in the CDR3. In DNA, the CDR3 is TGCAGCGTCGGACAGGGGGCGAGCACTGAAGCTTTCTTT. It is translated as CSVGQGASTEAFF.

The V and J genes are TRBV7-3 and TRBJ2-1; 7 nucleotides line up with TRBD2. Losses at the gene ends were 2 bases for V and 10 bases for J; bases not matched to a gene: 14. Germline-derived CDR1 and CDR2 are SGHTA and FQGTGA. This CDR3 comprises 16 residues. The CDR3 sequence is CASSLEGLPSRGEQFF. For the CDR3, the DNA is TGTGCCAGCAGCTTAGAGGGACTACCTAGTCGGGGGGAGCAGTTCTTC. The full variable domain, in which reference TRBV7-3 and TRBJ2-1 provide the parts outside the CDR3, is GAGVSQTPSNKVTEKGKYVELRCDPISGHTALYWYRQSLGQGPEFLIYFQGTGAADDSGLPNDRFFAVRPEGSVSTLKIQRTERGDSAVYLCASSLEGLPSRGEQFFGPGTRLTVL.

A few counts support this clone. This sequence joins TRBV15 and TRBJ2-1; 12 nucleotides line up with TRBD2. CDR3 size: 16 residues. V was pared by 0 bases and J by 10 bases, with 7 bases of the junction left unmatched. Germline V gene data show CDR1 as LNHNV and CDR2 as YYDKDF (reference sequence). CDR3 nucleotides: TGTGCCACCAGCAGAGATCTAGCGGGAGGGCCTCGGGAGCAGTTCTTC. Translating gives CATSRDLAGGPREQFF.

The chain couples TRBV18 to TRBJ2-2, with D perhaps TRBD1 or TRBD2 (5 bases each). V was pared by 1 base and J by 0 bases, with 12 bases between. CDR3 length: 17 amino acids. In germline, CDR1 is KGHSH, CDR2 LQKENI. For the CDR3, the DNA is TGTGCCAGCTCACCACGGGGGAAGGGTTCGAACACCGGGGAGCTGTTTTTT. Protein sequence: CASSPRGKGSNTGELFF.

CDR3: CASSPRTSGRGYEQYF. The CDR3 DNA is TGTGCCAGCAGCCCCAGGACTAGCGGGAGAGGCTACGAGCAGTACTTC. The rearrangement joins TRBV5-4 to TRBJ2-7; 13 bases map to TRBD2. V dropped 4 bases and J dropped 3; count of bases not matched to a gene: 7. CDR1 is SGHNT, CDR2 YYREEE, per germline (reference sequence). The CDR3 totals 16 residues.

V is TRBV28 and J is TRBJ2-1; D may be TRBD2 (6 bases). The length of the CDR3 is 15 residues. The V gene lost 3 bases and the J gene lost 5 bases, with 14 bases spanning the gap. CDR1 and CDR2 (germline): MDHEN, SYDVKM. This chain's CDR3 is CASSLAGTGDNEQFF. CDR3 sequence (DNA): TGTGCCAGCAGTTTGGCGGGGACGGGAGACAATGAGCAGTTCTTC.

The rearrangement links TRBV28 to TRBJ1-2; D gene ambiguous. Deletions cut 9 bases from V and 4 bases from J, with 21 bases between. This CDR3 spans 15 amino acids. Germline V gene data show CDR1 as MDHEN and CDR2 as SYDVKM. The DNA of the CDR3 is TGTGCCAGTCGACTGAGACGGGGTGCGAGCTATGGCTACACCTTC. It translates to CASRLRRGASYGYTF.

This clone came up once. This sequence joins TRBV28 and TRBJ2-7; D might be TRBD1 or TRBD2, each matching 5 bases. With 8 bases removed from V and 4 bases from J, the gap between germline ends came to 21 bases. The CDR3 loop spans 15 amino acids. Germline-derived CDR1 and CDR2 are MDHEN and SYDVKM. The CDR3 reads CASEVTAGAPYEQYF. CDR3 coding DNA: TGTGCCAGCGAAGTTACGGCCGGGGCGCCTTACGAGCAGTACTTC.

J is TRBJ1-2 and V is TRBV3-1 (or the pseudogene TRBV3-2); 10 bases map to TRBD1. CDR3 length: 14 residues. V shed 3 bases and J 8 bases; nucleotides not matched to a gene: 6. CDR1 is LGHDT, CDR2 YNNKEL, per germline (reference sequence). The CDR3 loop is CASSHLTGGTGYTF. DNA of the CDR3: TGTGCCAGCAGCCATCTGACAGGGGGCACGGGCTACACCTTC.

V gene TRBV13 combines with J gene TRBJ1-2; 8 bases line up with TRBD1. Germline V gene lookup returns CDR1 PRHDT and CDR2 FYEKMQ (reference sequence). The V and J ends lost 4 bases and 8 bases, in that order; junction bases with no gene match: 6. This CDR3 comprises 13 residues. The CDR3 protein is CASSSGQGRGYTF. The CDR3 DNA is TGTGCCAGCAGCTCAGGACAGGGTAGAGGCTACACCTTC.

The genes are TRBV3-1 (or the pseudogene TRBV3-2) and TRBJ2-5, with D unclear. Germline V gives CDR1 LGHDT, CDR2 YNNKEL (reference sequence). This CDR3 spans 13 amino acids. V shed 4 bases and J shed 2 bases, with 8 bases lying between them. The CDR3 DNA reads TGTGCCAGCAGCCCAGCCCTACAAGAGACCCAGTACTTC. Amino acids: CASSPALQETQYF.

The genes are TRBV5-1 and TRBJ2-7; no definite D call. This CDR3 is built from 15 residues. Germline-derived CDR1 and CDR2 are SGHRS and YFSETQ. V shed 4 bases and J shed 1 base, with 15 bases lying between them. The CDR3 region has the DNA TGCGCCAGCAGCCTTTACTGGTCCGGATCCTACGAGCAGTACTTC. Translating gives CASSLYWSGSYEQYF.

This chain connects TRBV7-2 to TRBJ1-5; 7 bases line up with TRBD1. Germline trimming cut 1 base from V and 4 bases from J; bases unmatched to any gene: 7. Germline V gene lookup returns CDR1 SGHTA and CDR2 FQGNSA. This CDR3 region has 16 residues. CDR3 sequence reads: CASSLGGGGGNQPQHF. The CDR3 DNA reads TGTGCCAGCAGCTTAGGAGGAGGGGGCGGGAATCAGCCCCAGCATTTT.

This chain uses TRBV19 with TRBJ1-1; D is ambiguous. The V end lost 6 bases, the J end lost 3 bases, and 8 bases lay between the germline ends. The CDR3 totals 12 residues. The germline V gene has CDR1 LNHDA and CDR2 SQIVND (reference sequence). CDR3: CASSDRYTEAFF. The CDR3 DNA sequence: TGTGCCAGTAGCGACCGTTACACTGAAGCTTTCTTT.

The chain links TRBV10-3 to TRBJ1-5; maybe TRBD1 (5 bases). The CDR3 runs to 15 residues. Germline V gene sequence: CDR1 ENHRY, CDR2 SYGVKD. V was pared by 4 bases and J by 2 bases, with 12 bases between. The CDR3 coding sequence is TGTGCCATCAGTGGCGAGGGGACTGGCAATCAGCCCCAGCATTTT. It yields the protein CAISGEGTGNQPQHF.

This chain uses TRBV15 with TRBJ1-6; D is unclear. In germline, CDR1 is LNHNV, CDR2 YYDKDF (reference sequence). V lost 0 bases, J lost 9 bases, and 15 bases lay in between. The CDR3 is 16 residues long. The CDR3 region is CATSRDLSPPGSPLHF. DNA of the CDR3: TGTGCCACCAGCAGAGATCTGTCACCCCCCGGTTCACCCCTCCACTTT.

The chain joins TRBV6-1 to TRBJ1-5; no reliable D call. Germline V lookup: CDR1 MNHNS, CDR2 SASEGT. The ends were cut back, 1 base at V and 9 bases at J, with 10 bases in the middle. The CDR3 totals 13 residues. In DNA form, the CDR3 reads TGTGCCAGCAGTGAAGAGAGCCTCCTGCCCCAGCATTTT. It translates to CASSEESLLPQHF.